This T cell receptor (beta chain) derives from a study of blood T cells in healthy people across ages. This clonotype was picked up one time. One junction end disagrees with the germline gene, perhaps due to a read error. Together with a sample-barcoded 5' primer, a J-beta primer mix was included in a second PCR lasting about 6 to 11 cycles. MiXCR, applied by TCRdb to the 5' RACE reads, yields one record per CDR3 protein. This sample has 950,000 to 1,200,000 distinct CDR3 sequences, with under 40% found just once. The CDR3 is made up of 16 amino acids. Germline V gives CDR1 SGHTA, CDR2 FQGNSA. The chain has TRBV7-2 and TRBJ2-3; possibly TRBD2 for D (6 bases). The sequence was obtained from a man younger than 30 in good health. Material: blood. The CDR3 spells CTSSLVEGLGTDTQYF. The CDR3 nucleotides are TGTACCAGTAGCTTAGTGGAGGGGCTGGGCACAGATACGCAGTATTTT.